This T cell receptor (beta chain) appears in the sequencing data of a study of blood T cell repertoires in COVID-19. In the study overall: T cells, B-cell-depleted T cells, or PBMCs supplied cDNA or gDNA.

Per the study methods: Reference gene primer amplification in the assay estimated nucleated cell counts. The assay was immunoSEQ multiplex PCR, and TCRdb's table has in-frame clones only and misses some. From that table come the V and J calls and clone size; the DNA was used to work out D and trimming. Of 75,000 to 100,000 clones listed, over 70% are singletons. Germline V lookup: CDR1 KGHSH, CDR2 LQKENI. The V and J ends lost 6 bases and 8 bases respectively, with 19 bases between them. This CDR3 region has 15 residues. The sample taken for sequencing was peripheral blood. The rearrangement joins TRBV18 to TRBJ1-4, with a weak D call TRBD1 (5 bases). The TCR originated in a woman older than 75 with acute or convalescent COVID-19. CDR3 sequence reads: CASSQQALPSEKLFF. The DNA of the CDR3 is TGTGCCAGCTCCCAACAGGCTCTTCCCTCGGAAAAACTGTTTTTT.